This note documents a single T cell receptor (beta chain) sequence. This clonotype appeared many times. Its target antigen remains unknown. No qualities accompany the bases; no much larger clone lies one base away. The sample's treatment or condition, from its label and the paper: allogeneic hematopoietic cell transplantation with graft depleted of TCRalphabeta T cells and CD19 B cells. Transplant recipients were children who received TCRalphabeta/CD19-depleted allogeneic hematopoietic cell grafts. This sample is part of a study of T-cell reconstitution after alpha-beta-depleted transplantation in children (dated by TCRdb to 2016 to 2017). A note on the overall study: T-cell immune reconstitution after TCRalphabeta/CD19-depleted allogeneic hematopoietic cell transplantation in children was quantitatively tracked in the study by means of TCR repertoire profiling.

The library was obtained by PCR. Sequencing instrument: Illumina HiSeq 2500. Molecular barcoding was employed in the preparation of TCR libraries, with unique molecular identifiers being used to normalize TCRbeta repertoire quantification. Using fastp trimming at Q25 and MiXCR clonotype assembly, TCRdb reanalyzed the public sequencing data and kept in-frame beta chains. Each CDR3 protein appears once, grouped with its most common genes and DNA. This sample lists around 5,600 distinct CDR3 sequences; about 16% were detected once. About 80% of the sample is in the top ten clones. What the study reported, not specific to this receptor: In some patients, high TCRbeta diversity at day 60 was attributed to recipient T cells and intrathymic progenitors that had survived conditioning. Over the following months the frequencies of hyperexpanded clones went down, and after one year T-cell counts and TCRbeta diversity were mostly credited to newly produced T cells. Apparently early alphabetaT-cell count recovery about two months after transplant reportedly relied on only several hundred rapidly expanded clones derived from non-depleted graft cells.

V is pared back by 8 bases and J by 3 bases, with 16 bases lying between the germline termini. The CDR3 spans 13 residues, from the cysteine through the phenylalanine. The read is trimmed to its CDR3 DNA, 39 bases read in frame from base 1. The CDR1 and CDR2 encoded by the germline V gene (reference sequence) are DFQATT and SNEGSKA. The chain uses TRBV20-1 and TRBJ2-5, with a tentative D call of TRBD1 or TRBD2, each matching 5 bases. The receptor's source is a patient aged 2-10 years who had a stem cell transplant for inherited bone marrow failure, so the T cells may come from the graft donor. The sequencing used PBMCs, mostly from graft donor cells, collected 180 days after TCRalphabeta/CD19-depleted stem cell transplant. This receptor carries the CDR3 CSTLFGGEETQYF. The bases read TGCAGTACCCTTTTTGGGGGAGAAGAGACCCAGTACTTC.